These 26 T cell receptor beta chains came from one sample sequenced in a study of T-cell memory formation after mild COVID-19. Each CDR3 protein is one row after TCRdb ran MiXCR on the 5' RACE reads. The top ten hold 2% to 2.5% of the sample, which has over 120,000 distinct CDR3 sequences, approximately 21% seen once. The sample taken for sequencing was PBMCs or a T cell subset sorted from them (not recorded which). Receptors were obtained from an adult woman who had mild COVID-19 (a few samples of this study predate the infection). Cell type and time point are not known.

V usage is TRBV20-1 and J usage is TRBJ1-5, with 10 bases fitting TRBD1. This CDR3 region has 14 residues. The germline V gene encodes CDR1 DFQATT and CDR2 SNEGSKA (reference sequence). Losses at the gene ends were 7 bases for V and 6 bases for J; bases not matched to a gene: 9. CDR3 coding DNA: TGCAGTGTCTGGGGGACAGGGGTATTTCAGCCCCAGCATTTT. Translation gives CSVWGTGVFQPQHF.

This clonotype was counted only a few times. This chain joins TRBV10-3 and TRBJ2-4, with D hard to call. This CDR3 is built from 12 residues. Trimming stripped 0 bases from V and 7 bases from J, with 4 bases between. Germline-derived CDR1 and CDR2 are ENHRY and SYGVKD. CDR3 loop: CAISESRNIQYF. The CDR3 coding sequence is TGTGCCATCAGTGAGTCGAGGAACATTCAGTACTTC.

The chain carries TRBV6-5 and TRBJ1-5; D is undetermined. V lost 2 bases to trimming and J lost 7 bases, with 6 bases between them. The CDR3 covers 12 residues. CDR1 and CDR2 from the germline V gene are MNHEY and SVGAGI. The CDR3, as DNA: TGTGCCAGCAGTTACGCTGGGCAGCCCCAGCATTTT. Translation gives CASSYAGQPQHF.

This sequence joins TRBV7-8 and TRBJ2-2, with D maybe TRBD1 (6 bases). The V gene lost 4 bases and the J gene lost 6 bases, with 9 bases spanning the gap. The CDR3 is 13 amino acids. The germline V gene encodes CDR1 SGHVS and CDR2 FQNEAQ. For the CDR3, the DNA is TGTGCCAGCAGCTACAGGGTCCCCGGGGAGCTGTTTTTT. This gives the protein CASSYRVPGELFF.

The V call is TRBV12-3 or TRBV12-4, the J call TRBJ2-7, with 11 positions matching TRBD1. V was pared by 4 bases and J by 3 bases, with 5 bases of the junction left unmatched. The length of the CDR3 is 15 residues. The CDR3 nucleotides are TGTGCCAGCAGTTCCCCGGGACAGGGGGACTACGAGCAGTACTTC. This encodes CASSSPGQGDYEQYF.

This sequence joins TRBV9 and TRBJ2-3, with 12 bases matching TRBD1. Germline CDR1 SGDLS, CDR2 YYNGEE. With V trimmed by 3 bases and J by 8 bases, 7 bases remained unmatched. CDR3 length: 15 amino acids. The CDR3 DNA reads TGTGCCAGCAGCGCGGGACAGGGGGCAAGAGGTACGCAGTATTTT. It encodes CASSAGQGARGTQYF. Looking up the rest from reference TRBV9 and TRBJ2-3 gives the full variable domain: DSGVTQTPKHLITATGQRVTLRCSPRSGDLSVYWYQQSLDQGLQFLIQYYNGEERAKGNILERFSAQQFPDLHSELNLSSLELGDSALYFCASSAGQGARGTQYFGPGTRLTVL.

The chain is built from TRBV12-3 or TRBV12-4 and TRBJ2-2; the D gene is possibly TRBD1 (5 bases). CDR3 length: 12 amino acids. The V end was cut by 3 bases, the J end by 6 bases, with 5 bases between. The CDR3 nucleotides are TGTGCCAGCAGTTTGACAGCCGGGGAGCTGTTTTTT. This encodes CASSLTAGELFF.

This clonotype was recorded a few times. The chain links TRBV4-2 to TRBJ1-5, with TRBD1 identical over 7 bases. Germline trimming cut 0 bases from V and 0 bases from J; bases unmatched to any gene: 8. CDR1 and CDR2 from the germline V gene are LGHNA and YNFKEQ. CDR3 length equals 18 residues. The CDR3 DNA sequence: TGTGCCAGCAGCCAAGACTACCAGGGGGTCTATAGCAATCAGCCCCAGCATTTT. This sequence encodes CASSQDYQGVYSNQPQHF.

The chain's CDR3 is CASSLASGPPDTQYF. DNA for the CDR3: TGTGCCAGCAGCTTAGCGAGCGGGCCCCCAGATACGCAGTATTTT. This sequence joins TRBV7-8 and TRBJ2-3; D possibly corresponds to TRBD2 (6 bases). The CDR3 totals 15 residues. V lost 0 bases and J 4 bases, leaving 11 bases between the germline ends. Germline V CDR1 and CDR2: SGHVS, FQNEAQ.

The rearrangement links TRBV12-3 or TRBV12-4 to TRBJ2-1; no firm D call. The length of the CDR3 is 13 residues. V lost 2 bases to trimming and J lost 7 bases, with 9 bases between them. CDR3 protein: CASSLNRWNEQFF. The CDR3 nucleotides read TGTGCCAGCAGTTTAAACCGGTGGAATGAGCAGTTCTTC.

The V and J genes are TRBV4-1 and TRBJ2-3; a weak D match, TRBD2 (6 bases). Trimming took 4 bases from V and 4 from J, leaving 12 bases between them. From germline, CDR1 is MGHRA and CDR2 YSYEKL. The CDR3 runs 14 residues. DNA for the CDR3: TGCGCCAGCAGCCCGGAGGGAGTGGCAGATACGCAGTATTTT. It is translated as CASSPEGVADTQYF.

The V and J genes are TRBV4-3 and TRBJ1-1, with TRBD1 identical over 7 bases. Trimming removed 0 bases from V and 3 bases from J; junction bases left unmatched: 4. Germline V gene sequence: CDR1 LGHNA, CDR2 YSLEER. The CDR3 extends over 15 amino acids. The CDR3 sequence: CASSQEAQGDTEAFF. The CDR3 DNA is TGCGCCAGCAGCCAAGAAGCCCAGGGGGACACTGAAGCTTTCTTT.

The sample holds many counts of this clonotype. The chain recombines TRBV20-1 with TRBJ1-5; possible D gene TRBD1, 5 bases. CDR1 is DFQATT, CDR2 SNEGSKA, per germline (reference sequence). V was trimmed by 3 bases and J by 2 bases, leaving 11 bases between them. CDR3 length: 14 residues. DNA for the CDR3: TGCAGTGCTAGCGGGGGTATGGGCAATCAGCCCCAGCATTTT. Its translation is CSASGGMGNQPQHF.

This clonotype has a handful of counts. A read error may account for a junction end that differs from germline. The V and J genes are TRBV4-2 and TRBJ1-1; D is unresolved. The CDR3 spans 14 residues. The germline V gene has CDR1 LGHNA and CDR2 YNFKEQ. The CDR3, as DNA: TGTGCCAGCAGCCAAGAAGGGAGGAACTCTGAAGCTTTCTTT. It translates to CASSQEGRNSEAFF.

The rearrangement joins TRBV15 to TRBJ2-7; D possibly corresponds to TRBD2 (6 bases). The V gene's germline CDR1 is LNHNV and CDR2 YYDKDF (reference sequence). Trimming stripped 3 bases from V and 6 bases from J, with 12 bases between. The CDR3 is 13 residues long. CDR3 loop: CATSSGTLSEQYF. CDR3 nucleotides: TGTGCCACCAGCAGCGGGACTCTCAGCGAGCAGTACTTC.

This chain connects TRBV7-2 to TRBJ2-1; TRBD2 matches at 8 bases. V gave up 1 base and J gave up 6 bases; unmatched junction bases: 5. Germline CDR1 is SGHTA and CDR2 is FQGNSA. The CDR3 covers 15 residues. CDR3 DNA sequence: TGTGCCAGCAGCTTAGGGACTAGCCGGATCAATGAGCAGTTCTTC. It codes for CASSLGTSRINEQFF.

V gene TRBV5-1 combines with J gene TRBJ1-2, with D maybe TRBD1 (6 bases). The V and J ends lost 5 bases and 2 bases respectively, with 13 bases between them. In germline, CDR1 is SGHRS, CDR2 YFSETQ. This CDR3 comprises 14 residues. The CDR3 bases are TGCGCCAGCAGAGAAGGGGGAGTGAACTATGGCTACACCTTC. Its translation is CASREGGVNYGYTF.

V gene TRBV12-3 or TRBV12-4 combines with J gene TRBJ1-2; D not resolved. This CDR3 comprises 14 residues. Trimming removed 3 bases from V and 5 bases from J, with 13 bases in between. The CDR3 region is CASSLTRTLYGYTF. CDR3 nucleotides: TGTGCCAGCAGTTTGACGAGGACTCTGTATGGCTACACCTTC.

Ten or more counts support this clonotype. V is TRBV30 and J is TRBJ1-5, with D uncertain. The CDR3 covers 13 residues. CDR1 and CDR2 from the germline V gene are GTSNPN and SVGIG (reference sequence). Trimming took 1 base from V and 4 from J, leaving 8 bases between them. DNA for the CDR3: TGTGCCTGGAGTGCGAAAGGGAATCAGCCCCAGCATTTT. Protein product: CAWSAKGNQPQHF.

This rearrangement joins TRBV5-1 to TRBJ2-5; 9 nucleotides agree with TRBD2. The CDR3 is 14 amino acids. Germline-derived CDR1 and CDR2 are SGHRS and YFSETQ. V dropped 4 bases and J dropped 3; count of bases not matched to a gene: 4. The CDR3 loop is CASSPVAGEETQYF. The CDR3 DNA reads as TGCGCCAGCAGCCCCGTAGCGGGGGAAGAGACCCAGTACTTC.

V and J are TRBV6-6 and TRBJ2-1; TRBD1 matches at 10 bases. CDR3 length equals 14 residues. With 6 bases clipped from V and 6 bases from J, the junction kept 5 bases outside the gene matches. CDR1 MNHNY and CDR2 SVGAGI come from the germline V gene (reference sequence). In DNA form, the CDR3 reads TGTGCCAGCAGAAGACAGGGGGCGGTCAATGAGCAGTTCTTC. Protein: CASRRQGAVNEQFF.

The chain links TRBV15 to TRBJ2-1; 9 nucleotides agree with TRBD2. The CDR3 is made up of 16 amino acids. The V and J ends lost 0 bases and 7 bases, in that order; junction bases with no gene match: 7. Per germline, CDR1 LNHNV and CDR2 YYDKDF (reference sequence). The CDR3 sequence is CATSREDSGSPNEQFF. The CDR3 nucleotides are TGTGCCACCAGCAGAGAAGATAGCGGGAGTCCAAATGAGCAGTTCTTC.

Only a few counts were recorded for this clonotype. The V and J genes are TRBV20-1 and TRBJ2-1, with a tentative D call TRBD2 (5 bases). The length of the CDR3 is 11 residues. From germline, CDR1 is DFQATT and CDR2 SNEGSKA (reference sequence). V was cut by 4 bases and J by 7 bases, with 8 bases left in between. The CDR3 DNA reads TGCAGTGCTAAGCGGAGTAATGAGCAGTTCTTC. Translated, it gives CSAKRSNEQFF.

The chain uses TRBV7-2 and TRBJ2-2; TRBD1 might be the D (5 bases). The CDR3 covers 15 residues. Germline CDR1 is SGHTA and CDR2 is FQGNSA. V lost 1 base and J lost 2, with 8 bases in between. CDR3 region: CASSLVQGNTGELFF. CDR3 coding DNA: TGTGCCAGCAGCTTAGTGCAGGGCAACACCGGGGAGCTGTTTTTT. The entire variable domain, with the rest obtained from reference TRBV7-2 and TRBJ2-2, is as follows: GAGVSQSPSNKVTEKGKDVELRCDPISGHTALYWYRQSLGQGLEFLIYFQGNSAPDKSGLPSDRFSAERTGGSVSTLTIQRTQQEDSAVYLCASSLVQGNTGELFFGEGSRLTVL.

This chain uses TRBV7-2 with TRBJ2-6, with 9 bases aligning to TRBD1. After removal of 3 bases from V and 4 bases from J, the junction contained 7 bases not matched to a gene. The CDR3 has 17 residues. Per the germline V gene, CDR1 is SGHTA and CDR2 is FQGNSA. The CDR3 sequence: CASSFRDRVSGANVLTF. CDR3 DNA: TGTGCCAGCAGCTTTCGGGACAGGGTATCCGGGGCCAACGTCCTGACTTTC.

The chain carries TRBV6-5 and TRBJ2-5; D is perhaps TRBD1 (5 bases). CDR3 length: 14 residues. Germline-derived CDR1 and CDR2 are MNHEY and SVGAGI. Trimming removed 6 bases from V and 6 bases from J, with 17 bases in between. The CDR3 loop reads CASSPRGALKTQYF. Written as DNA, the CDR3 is TGTGCCAGCAGCCCACGTGGGGCGCTTAAGACCCAGTACTTC.